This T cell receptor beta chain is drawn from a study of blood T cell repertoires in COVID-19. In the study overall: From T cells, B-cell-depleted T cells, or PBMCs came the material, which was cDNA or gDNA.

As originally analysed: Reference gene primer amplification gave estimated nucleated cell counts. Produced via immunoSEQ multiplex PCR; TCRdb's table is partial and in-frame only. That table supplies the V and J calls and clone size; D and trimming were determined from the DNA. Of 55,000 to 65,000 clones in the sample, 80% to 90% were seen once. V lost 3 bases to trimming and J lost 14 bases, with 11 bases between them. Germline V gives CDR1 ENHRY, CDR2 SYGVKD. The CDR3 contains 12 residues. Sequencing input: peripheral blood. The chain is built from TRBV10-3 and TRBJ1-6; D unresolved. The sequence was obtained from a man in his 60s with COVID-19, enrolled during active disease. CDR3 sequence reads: CAISESGISLHF. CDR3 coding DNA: TGTGCCATCAGTGAAAGCGGGATATCCCTCCACTTT.